This TCR beta chain came from a study of somatic mutations in cytotoxic T cells in rheumatoid arthritis. Study-wide context: Blood (roughly 28 ml EDTA) from each patient was taken right after diagnosis, before any treatment.

Positive magnetic bead selection isolated CD4+ and CD8+ cells, and flow cytometry checked purity. General observations from the study: Nobody had found out which antigens the expanded CD8+ clones targeted.

As regards this clone: Antigen: not known.

Assay used: immunoSEQ multiplex PCR; TCRdb lists only in-frame clones, some missing. Of about 23,000 clones in the sample, 80% to 90% were seen once. The germline V gene encodes CDR1 LGHNA and CDR2 YSLEER. With 3 bases removed from V and 7 bases from J, the gap between germline ends came to 19 bases. The CDR3 sequence is 16 residues long. Sequencing was performed on CD8+ T cells sorted from blood. This TCR derives from an adult with rheumatoid arthritis. This chain uses TRBV4-3 with TRBJ2-1; weak D call: TRBD1 (7 bases). DNA of the CDR3: TGCGCCAGCAGCCACTCCCTCCTCGCAGGGGGGAATGAGCAGTTCTTC. This codes for CASSHSLLAGGNEQFF.